The sequence of this TCR beta chain was determined in a study of CXCR3-negative and CXCR3-positive naive CD8 T cells. The CDR3 is 15 amino acids. In germline, CDR1 is SGHVS, CDR2 FNYEAQ. The libraries of TRB cDNA were constructed through 5' RACE using UMI labels. After re-calling the 5' RACE reads, TCRdb lists one entry per CDR3 protein, DNA absent. The sample holds about 130,000 distinct CDR3 sequences. Sequencing input: naive CXCR3- CD8+ T cells from blood. Subset indicated: CD45RO-CCR7+CD27+CD95- naive CD8+ T cells lacking CXCR3 (TNR3-). The chain couples TRBV7-6 to TRBJ2-1; the TCRdb D gene call, TRBD2, has no DNA to confirm it. This TCR was recovered from a human donor in good health. Some clones in this sample may be carry-over from other donors' samples. CDR3: CASSGGLAGESEQFF. Variable domain in full (rest from reference TRBV7-6 and TRBJ2-1): GAGVSQSPRYKVTKRGQDVALRCDPISGHVSLYWYRQALGQGPEFLTYFNYEAQQDKSGLPNDRFSAERPEGSISTLTIQRTEQRDSAMYRCASSGGLAGESEQFFGPGTRLTVL.